A single sample gave rise to the 28 T cell receptor beta chains below, sequenced in a study of cytomegalovirus exposure and HLA in healthy donors. The PCR contained 60 Vbeta and 13 Jbeta primers. TCRdb's table, derived via immunoSEQ multiplex PCR, lists solely in-frame clones and lacks some. The profile shows 65,000 to 90,000 clones, 78% of them singletons. The sequencing sample was made of PBMCs. These TCRs come from a woman between 35 and 50 years old in good health and CMV-seropositive.

The genes are TRBV6-5 and TRBJ2-3; 9 bases match TRBD2. Germline loops: CDR1 MNHEY, CDR2 SVGAGI. With 5 bases clipped from V and 4 bases from J, the junction kept 7 bases outside the gene matches. The CDR3 spans 15 residues. The CDR3 coding sequence is TGTGCCAGCAGTCTGTCTAGCGGGGTACCAGATACGCAGTATTTT. It yields the protein CASSLSSGVPDTQYF.

The chain employs TRBV5-4 and TRBJ1-5; TRBD1 agrees at 12 bases. Germline CDR1 is SGHNT and CDR2 is YYREEE (reference sequence). The CDR3 contains 15 residues. The J segment lost 6 bases and the V segment lost 4 bases, leaving 5 bases of the junction unmatched. The CDR3 protein is CASSPGQGAFQPQHF. CDR3 DNA: TGTGCCAGCAGCCCGGGACAGGGGGCGTTTCAGCCCCAGCATTTT.

The chain recombines TRBV28 with TRBJ1-3; the match to TRBD1 covers 7 bases. This CDR3 region has 15 residues. V lost 2 bases to trimming and J lost 8 bases; unmatched junction nucleotides: 9. Looked up from germline, CDR1 is MDHEN and CDR2 is SYDVKM. CDR3: CASSLLGGAPHTIYF. DNA of the CDR3: TGTGCCAGCAGTTTACTAGGGGGCGCGCCGCACACCATATATTTT. The entire variable domain, with the rest obtained from reference TRBV28 and TRBJ1-3, is as follows: DVKVTQSSRYLVKRTGEKVFLECVQDMDHENMFWYRQDPGLGLRLIYFSYDVKMKEKGDIPEGYSVSREKKERFSLILESASTNQTSMYLCASSLLGGAPHTIYFGEGSWLTVV.

The chain couples TRBV6-1 to TRBJ1-6; no clear D gene. V lost 1 base to trimming and J lost 7 bases, with 8 bases between them. There are 14 residues in the CDR3. Germline V gives CDR1 MNHNS, CDR2 SASEGT. Here the CDR3 DNA reads TGTGCCAGCAGTGAAGGGCTTGTAAATTCACCCCTCCACTTT. Protein product: CASSEGLVNSPLHF.

The chain carries TRBV5-4 and TRBJ1-1, with 8 bases identical to TRBD1. Germline V CDR1 and CDR2: SGHNT, YYREEE (reference sequence). After removal of 5 bases from V and 4 bases from J, the junction contained 7 bases not matched to a gene. The CDR3 covers 14 residues. CDR3 sequence: CASRKDRGVTEAFF. The CDR3 DNA is TGTGCCAGCAGAAAAGACAGGGGCGTCACTGAAGCTTTCTTT.

The chain couples TRBV5-1 to TRBJ1-3; D ambiguous. The CDR3 runs 15 residues. V gave up 4 bases and J gave up 2 bases, with 13 bases separating them. From germline, CDR1 is SGHRS and CDR2 YFSETQ. The CDR3, as DNA: TGCGCCAGCAGCACTGAGGATCCCGCTGGAAACACCATATATTTT. It codes for CASSTEDPAGNTIYF.

The V and J genes are TRBV15 and TRBJ1-5; D is undetermined. The V end was cut by 9 bases, the J end by 2 bases, with 11 bases between. The CDR3 is 13 residues long. Germline V CDR1 and CDR2: LNHNV, YYDKDF (reference sequence). CDR3 nucleotide sequence: TGTGCCACTCGATCCGGGGGCAATCAGCCCCAGCATTTT. This codes for CATRSGGNQPQHF.

In this sample, this clone turned up a few times. The rearrangement joins TRBV7-3 to TRBJ1-3, with unresolved D. Germline CDR1 reads SGHTA; CDR2 reads FQGTGA. CDR3 length: 15 amino acids. With 2 bases removed from V and 4 bases from J, the gap between germline ends came to 12 bases. Here the CDR3 DNA reads TGTGCCAGCAGCTTAGGCTCAGCACAGGGAAACACCATATATTTT. This sequence encodes CASSLGSAQGNTIYF.

The chain combines TRBV6-4 with TRBJ2-3, with 12 bases lining up with TRBD2. Germline V gene lookup returns CDR1 MRHNA and CDR2 SNTAGT. The CDR3 covers 16 residues. V lost 0 bases, J lost 4 bases, and 2 bases stayed unmatched. The CDR3 spells CASSDSASGGADTQYF. For the CDR3, the DNA is TGTGCCAGCAGTGACTCAGCTAGCGGGGGGGCAGATACGCAGTATTTT.

The chain combines TRBV9 with TRBJ2-7; a weak D match, TRBD2 (5 bases). This CDR3 is built from 15 residues. V gave up 2 bases and J gave up 5 bases, with 17 bases separating them. Per germline, CDR1 SGDLS and CDR2 YYNGEE. CDR3 amino acids: CASSVRGSPADEQYF. The CDR3 DNA is TGTGCCAGCAGCGTTAGAGGGTCTCCAGCGGACGAGCAGTACTTC.

J is TRBJ1-5 and V is TRBV6-1; no clear D gene. Germline V gene lookup returns CDR1 MNHNS and CDR2 SASEGT. The V end was cut by 2 bases, the J end by 4 bases, with 9 bases between. The CDR3 is made up of 14 amino acids. DNA of the CDR3: TGTGCCAGCAGTGAATCGACACCTAATCAGCCCCAGCATTTT. Amino acids: CASSESTPNQPQHF.

There are a few counts of this clone. The gene calls are TRBV28 and TRBJ1-1; D may be TRBD1 (5 bases). The V and J ends lost 6 bases and 2 bases respectively, with 13 bases between them. The CDR3 spans 14 residues. Germline assignment: CDR1 MDHEN and CDR2 SYDVKM. The CDR3 spells CASRGGWENTEAFF. CDR3 in DNA: TGTGCCAGCAGGGGGGGGTGGGAAAACACTGAAGCTTTCTTT.

The CDR3 coding sequence is TGTGCCAGCAGTGAAAGGGGGCCACTAGCTACGGGGGCCAAAAACATTCAGTACTTC. This gives the protein CASSERGPLATGAKNIQYF. V and J are TRBV6-1 and TRBJ2-4, with D tentatively TRBD1 (7 bases). This CDR3 region has 19 residues. V lost 2 bases and J lost 1, with 21 bases in between. From germline, CDR1 is MNHNS and CDR2 SASEGT.

The V call is TRBV10-3, the J call TRBJ2-7; D possibly corresponds to TRBD2 (6 bases). The V end was cut by 4 bases, the J end by 0 bases, with 7 bases between. Germline CDR1 ENHRY, CDR2 SYGVKD. This CDR3 has 13 residues. CDR3 DNA: TGTGCCATCAGTGCCGGGAGCTCCTACGAGCAGTACTTC. It yields the protein CAISAGSSYEQYF.

V gene TRBV7-9 combines with J gene TRBJ1-6; D call uncertain. V shed 6 bases and J shed 7 bases, with 7 bases lying between them. This CDR3 has 12 amino acids. Germline CDR1 SEHNR, CDR2 FQNEAQ (reference sequence). The chain's CDR3 is CASSPGNSPLHF. CDR3 in DNA: TGTGCCAGCAGTCCGGGGAATTCACCCCTCCACTTT.

The rearrangement links TRBV5-1 to TRBJ2-3; the match to TRBD1 covers 7 bases. CDR3 length equals 15 residues. The ends lost 2 bases at V and 1 base at J; junction bases unmatched: 4. Germline V gene sequence: CDR1 SGHRS, CDR2 YFSETQ. The CDR3: CASSFRQGRTDTQYF. CDR3 bases: TGCGCCAGCAGCTTCCGACAGGGCCGCACAGATACGCAGTATTTT.

The CDR3 spells CASWSGGTGELFF. DNA for the CDR3: TGCGCCTCTTGGTCCGGGGGCACCGGGGAGCTGTTTTTT. The V call is TRBV5-1, the J call TRBJ2-2, with a tentative D call TRBD2 (6 bases). This CDR3 is 13 amino acids long. V gave up 10 bases and J gave up 4 bases, with 14 bases separating them. The germline CDR1 and CDR2 sequences are SGHRS and YFSETQ.

The chain recombines TRBV9 with TRBJ1-4, with TRBD1 matching over 8 bases. J lost 6 bases, V lost 0 bases, and 1 base had no gene match. This CDR3 spans 14 amino acids. The germline V gene has CDR1 SGDLS and CDR2 YYNGEE. The CDR3 DNA follows: TGTGCCAGCAGCGTAGGACAGGGGTATGAAAAACTGTTTTTT. Translated, it gives CASSVGQGYEKLFF.

This rearrangement joins TRBV6-5 to TRBJ1-5, with D hard to call. The V and J ends lost 5 bases and 0 bases respectively, with 8 bases between them. CDR1 MNHEY and CDR2 SVGAGI come from the germline V gene. The CDR3 is 14 amino acids. CDR3 bases: TGTGCCAGCAGTGCAGTAACTAGCAATCAGCCCCAGCATTTT. This sequence encodes CASSAVTSNQPQHF.

This clone was picked up one time. The chain has TRBV4-2 and TRBJ1-6, with TRBD1 matching 9 bases. This CDR3 region has 15 residues. With V trimmed by 1 base and J by 5 bases, 0 bases remained unmatched. From germline, CDR1 is LGHNA and CDR2 YNFKEQ. DNA for the CDR3: TGTGCCAGCAGCCAAGGGACAGGGGATAATTCACCCCTCCACTTT. Translating gives CASSQGTGDNSPLHF.

This clone was counted a single time. V is TRBV5-6 and J is TRBJ1-6; D may be TRBD1 (6 bases). This CDR3 has 14 residues. Germline V gene lookup returns CDR1 SGHDT and CDR2 YYEEEE. Trimming cost V 1 base and J 10 bases, with 12 bases left between them. CDR3 in amino acids: CASSLNQGTSPLHF. The CDR3 region has the DNA TGTGCCAGCAGCTTGAATCAGGGGACCTCACCCCTCCACTTT.

The CDR3 region has the DNA TGTGCCAGCAGTTACAGGCGGGGGGGCCAAGAGACCCAGTACTTC. Amino acid sequence: CASSYRRGGQETQYF. V and J are TRBV6-5 and TRBJ2-5; 9 positions match TRBD2. The CDR3 sequence is 15 residues long. V lost 2 bases, J lost 1 base, and 2 bases stayed unmatched. Germline V gene sequence: CDR1 MNHEY, CDR2 SVGAGI.

The chain has TRBV19 and TRBJ1-1; 11 bases fit TRBD1. Germline V gene sequence: CDR1 LNHDA, CDR2 SQIVND (reference sequence). This CDR3 region has 14 residues. Trimming cost V 6 bases and J 2 bases; bases outside gene matches: 2. The CDR3 bases are TGTGCCAGTAGCGGACAGGGGGCAAACACTGAAGCTTTCTTT. Translation gives CASSGQGANTEAFF. Together with reference TRBV19 and TRBJ1-1, the CDR3 gives the full variable domain: DGGITQSPKYLFRKEGQNVTLSCEQNLNHDAMYWYRQDPGQGLRLIYYSQIVNDFQKGDIAEGYSVSREKKESFPLTVTSAQKNPTAFYLCASSGQGANTEAFFGQGTRLTVV.

In this sample, this clone is medium-sized. The chain is built from TRBV23-1 and TRBJ1-1; TRBD1 is a possible D gene (5 bases). Being an ORF, TRBV23-1 has a function that is uncertain. V lost 6 bases and J lost 5, with 19 bases in between. The CDR3 extends over 15 amino acids. The CDR3 spells CASRDTRTGGTEAFF. CDR3 coding DNA: TGCGCCAGCAGGGATACCCGGACGGGGGGGACTGAAGCTTTCTTT.

The chain couples TRBV7-9 to TRBJ2-7, with D maybe TRBD2 (6 bases). V was pared by 7 bases and J by 5 bases, with 18 bases between. The CDR3 loop spans 14 amino acids. Germline V gene lookup returns CDR1 SEHNR and CDR2 FQNEAQ (reference sequence). The CDR3 nucleotides read TGTGCCAGCACAGATTCGGGCGGGGAGAACGAGCAGTACTTC. Translation: CASTDSGGENEQYF.

This chain uses TRBV29-1 with TRBJ2-3; no clear D. V dropped 7 bases and J dropped 6 bases, with 11 bases sitting between them. The CDR3 has 11 residues. The V gene's germline CDR1 is SQVTM and CDR2 ANQGSEA. The CDR3 bases are TGCAGCGCCAGACTTATTGATACGCAGTATTTT. Translation: CSARLIDTQYF.

The chain joins TRBV29-1 to TRBJ2-5, with TRBD1 identical over 11 bases. The germline CDR1 and CDR2 sequences are SQVTM and ANQGSEA. This CDR3 contains 15 residues. Trimming at V came to 3 bases and at J to 3 bases, leaving 6 bases not matched to a gene. CDR3 DNA: TGCAGCGTTGAGGGACAGGGGGGCCCTGAAGAGACCCAGTACTTC. Protein sequence: CSVEGQGGPEETQYF.

The chain is built from TRBV5-4 and TRBJ1-1; 7 bases are shared with TRBD1. The CDR3 sequence is 13 residues long. V was pared by 4 bases and J by 5 bases, with 5 bases of the junction left unmatched. From germline, CDR1 is SGHNT and CDR2 YYREEE (reference sequence). The CDR3 DNA follows: TGTGCCAGCAGCCAAACAGGGGATACTGAAGCTTTCTTT. Its protein is CASSQTGDTEAFF.